The next 5 T cell receptor beta chains were all read from a single sample in a study of T cell clones after liver transplantation. Data came from immunoSEQ multiplex PCR; TCRdb stores just in-frame clones and leaves some out. Among around 51,000 clones listed, 85% to 90% were seen once. Sequenced material: CD8+ T cells from blood, taken 12 months after liver transplant. The source is a human patient who received a liver transplant. The graft donor may have contributed some T cells.

The V call is TRBV14, the J call TRBJ2-7, with TRBD1 identical over 7 bases. The CDR3 length is 15 residues. CDR1 and CDR2 (germline): SGHDN, FVKESK. V gave up 5 bases and J gave up 2 bases; unmatched junction bases: 9. The CDR3 sequence: CASSSLRDRAYEQYF. As DNA, the CDR3 is TGTGCCAGCAGCTCCCTCCGGGACAGAGCCTACGAGCAGTACTTC.

The gene calls are TRBV11-2 and TRBJ2-7; maybe TRBD2 (5 bases). V was shortened by 9 bases and J by 3 bases, with 15 bases between the two germline ends. Germline CDR1 is SGHAT and CDR2 is FQNNGV. This CDR3 comprises 13 residues. CDR3 coding DNA: TGTGCCAGTTCGCGCAGCGGCCTCTACGAGCAGTACTTC. As protein: CASSRSGLYEQYF.

The chain couples TRBV7-2 to TRBJ2-4; D gene ambiguous. V gave up 0 bases and J gave up 0 bases, with 18 bases separating them. CDR3 length equals 19 residues. Per germline, CDR1 SGHTA and CDR2 FQGNSA. CDR3 in amino acids: CASSLAGARSPIAKNIQYF. The CDR3 DNA is TGTGCCAGCAGCTTAGCCGGCGCAAGATCCCCGATAGCCAAAAACATTCAGTACTTC.

This chain connects TRBV4-1 to TRBJ1-5, with a weak D call TRBD1 (6 bases). Deletions cut 0 bases from V and 6 bases from J, with 12 bases between. CDR1 and CDR2 from the germline V gene are MGHRA and YSYEKL. This CDR3 region has 15 residues. The CDR3 region is CASSQDPGAAQPQHF. DNA of the CDR3: TGCGCCAGCAGCCAAGATCCAGGGGCCGCTCAGCCCCAGCATTTT.

The chain couples TRBV4-1 to TRBJ2-7; no firm D call. The CDR3 extends over 15 amino acids. In germline, CDR1 is MGHRA, CDR2 YSYEKL. V lost 3 bases, J lost 0 bases, and 12 bases lay in between. In DNA form, the CDR3 reads TGCGCCAGCAGCCAGGGTCCGGCGAGCTCCTACGAGCAGTACTTC. Its translation: CASSQGPASSYEQYF.